This TCR beta chain was found in a study of T cell responses to AZD1222 COVID-19 vaccine. Study results and caveats: Reports say nearly half of spike-specific TCRs go after unmutated variant regions. White British people made up most donors, females outnumbered males, and clonal diversity was possibly underestimated. None of the repertoires were sampled until the peak T cell response had passed. Once two AZD1222 doses were given, Spike-specific TCR breadth and depth went up.

Only in-frame clones appear in the TCRdb table, and some are missing; sequencing was by immunoSEQ multiplex PCR. Here the sample spans approximately 160,000 clones, 90% to 95% being singletons. A word on this clone: What it recognizes is unknown.

The CDR3 is 13 residues long. Germline V lookup: CDR1 MNHNY, CDR2 SVGAGI (reference sequence). With 6 bases removed from V and 5 bases from J, the gap between germline ends came to 14 bases. The V and J genes are TRBV6-6 and TRBJ2-7; D unresolved. The input for sequencing was peripheral blood, taken on day 0 of AZD1222 vaccination. The TCR originated in an adult in good health. In DNA form, the CDR3 reads TGTGCCAGCAGGCCCACAATGATCCACGAGCAGTACTTC. The encoded protein is CASRPTMIHEQYF.